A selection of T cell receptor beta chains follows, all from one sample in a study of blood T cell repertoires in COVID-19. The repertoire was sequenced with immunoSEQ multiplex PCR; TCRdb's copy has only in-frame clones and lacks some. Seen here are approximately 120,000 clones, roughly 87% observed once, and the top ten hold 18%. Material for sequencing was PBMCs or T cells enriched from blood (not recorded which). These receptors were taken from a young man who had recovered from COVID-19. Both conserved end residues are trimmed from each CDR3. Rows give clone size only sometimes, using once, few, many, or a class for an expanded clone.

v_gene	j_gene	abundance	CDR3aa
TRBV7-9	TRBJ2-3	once	ASTPGGGGTDTQY
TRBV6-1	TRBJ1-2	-	ASSEGQALNYGYT
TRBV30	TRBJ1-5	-	AWSDTGYSNQPQH
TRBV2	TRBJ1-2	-	ASSGQATYGYT
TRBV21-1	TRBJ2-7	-	ASSKEAGISYEQY
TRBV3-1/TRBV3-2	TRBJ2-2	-	ASSRLGQVVSGELF
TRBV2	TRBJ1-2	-	ASSQGTSFYGYT
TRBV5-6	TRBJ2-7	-	ASSLADISYEQY
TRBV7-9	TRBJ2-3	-	ASSLDLAGITDTQY
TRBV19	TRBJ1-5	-	ASSIGGQPQH
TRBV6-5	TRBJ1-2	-	ASRQDGNYGYT
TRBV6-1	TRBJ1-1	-	ASSEEGGVTEAF
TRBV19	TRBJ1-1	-	ASSITAGVTEAF
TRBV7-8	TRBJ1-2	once	ASSASRNYGYT
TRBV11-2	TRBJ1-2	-	ASHSVRGRIYGYT
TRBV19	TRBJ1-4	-	AIRQGEKLF
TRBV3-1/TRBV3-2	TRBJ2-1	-	ASSTRQGVNEQF